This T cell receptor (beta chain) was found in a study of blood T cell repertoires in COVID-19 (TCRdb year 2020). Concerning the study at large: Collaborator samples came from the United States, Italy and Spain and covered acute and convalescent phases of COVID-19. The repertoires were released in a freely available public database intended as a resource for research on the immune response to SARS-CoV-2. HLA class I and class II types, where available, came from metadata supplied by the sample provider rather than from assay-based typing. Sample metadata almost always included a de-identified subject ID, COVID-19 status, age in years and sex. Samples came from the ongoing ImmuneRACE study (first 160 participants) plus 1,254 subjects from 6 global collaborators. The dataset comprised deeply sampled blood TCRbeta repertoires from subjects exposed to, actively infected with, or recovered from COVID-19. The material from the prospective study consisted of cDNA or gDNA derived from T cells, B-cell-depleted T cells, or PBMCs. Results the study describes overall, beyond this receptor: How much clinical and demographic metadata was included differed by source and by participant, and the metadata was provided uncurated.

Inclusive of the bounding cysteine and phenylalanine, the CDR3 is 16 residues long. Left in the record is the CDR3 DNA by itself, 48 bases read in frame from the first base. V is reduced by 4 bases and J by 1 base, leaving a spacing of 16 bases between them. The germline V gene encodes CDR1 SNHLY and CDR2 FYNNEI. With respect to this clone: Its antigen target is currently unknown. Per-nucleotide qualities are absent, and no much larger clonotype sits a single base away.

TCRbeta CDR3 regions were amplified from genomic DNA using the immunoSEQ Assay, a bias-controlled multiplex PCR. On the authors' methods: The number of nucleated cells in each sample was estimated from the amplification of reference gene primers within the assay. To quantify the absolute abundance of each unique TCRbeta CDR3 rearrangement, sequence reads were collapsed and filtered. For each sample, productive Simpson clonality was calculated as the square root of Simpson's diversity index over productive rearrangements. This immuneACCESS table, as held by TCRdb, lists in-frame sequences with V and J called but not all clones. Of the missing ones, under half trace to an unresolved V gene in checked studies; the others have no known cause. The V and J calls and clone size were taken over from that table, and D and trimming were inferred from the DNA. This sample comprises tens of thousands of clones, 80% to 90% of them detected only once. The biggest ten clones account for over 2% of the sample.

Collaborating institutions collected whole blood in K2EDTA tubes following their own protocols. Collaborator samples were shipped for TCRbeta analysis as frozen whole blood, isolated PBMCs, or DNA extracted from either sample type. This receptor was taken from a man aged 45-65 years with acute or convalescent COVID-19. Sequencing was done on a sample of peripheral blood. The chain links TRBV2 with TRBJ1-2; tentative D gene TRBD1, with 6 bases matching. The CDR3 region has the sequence CASSAQGQFINYGYTF. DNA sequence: TGTGCCAGCAGTGCCCAAGGACAGTTCATTAACTATGGCTACACCTTC.